Listed here are 16 T cell receptor beta chains from one sample, sequenced in a study of blood T cell repertoires in COVID-19. Using immunoSEQ multiplex PCR, the repertoire was profiled, and TCRdb retains in-frame clones only, with some absent. This table holds 95,000 to 150,000 clones, around 88% found once. The sample comprised peripheral blood. The receptors shown here come from a man aged 80 or over with active or convalescent COVID-19.

This sequence joins TRBV4-1 and TRBJ1-1, with D maybe TRBD1 (6 bases). Trimming removed 6 bases from V and 4 bases from J, with 15 bases in between. Germline CDR1 and CDR2: MGHRA and YSYEKL. The CDR3 loop spans 14 amino acids. The CDR3 DNA reads as TGCGCCAGCAGTCAATCGGGGGGGCCCACTGAAGCTTTCTTT. Protein product: CASSQSGGPTEAFF.

The rearrangement links TRBV5-1 to TRBJ2-2; TRBD1 might be the D (6 bases). V shed 6 bases and J shed 8 bases, with 23 bases lying between them. This CDR3 region has 16 residues. CDR1 and CDR2 from the germline V gene are SGHRS and YFSETQ. The CDR3 coding sequence is TGCGCCAGCACCTCCGGGACATATCCCCCGGATGGGGAGCTGTTTTTT. This gives the protein CASTSGTYPPDGELFF.

This chain connects TRBV5-4 to TRBJ2-6; 9 bases are shared with TRBD1. CDR3 length: 17 residues. Germline V gives CDR1 SGHNT, CDR2 YYREEE (reference sequence). Losses at the gene ends were 6 bases for V and 0 bases for J; bases not matched to a gene: 7. The CDR3 reads CASIGQGLYSGANVLTF. The CDR3 nucleotides are TGTGCCAGCATCGGACAGGGGCTTTACTCTGGGGCCAACGTCCTGACTTTC.

The rearrangement uses TRBV2 and TRBJ1-4; TRBD1 agrees at 8 bases. Trimming at V came to 6 bases and at J to 7 bases, leaving 7 bases not matched to a gene. Germline V gene data show CDR1 as SNHLY and CDR2 as FYNNEI. The CDR3 is 14 residues long. The CDR3 sequence is CASRPVQGGEKLFF. CDR3 sequence (DNA): TGTGCCAGCAGGCCGGTACAGGGGGGTGAAAAACTGTTTTTT.

The rearrangement links TRBV10-3 to TRBJ2-3, with 7 bases lining up with TRBD1. The ends lost 0 bases at V and 2 bases at J; junction bases unmatched: 2. Looked up from germline, CDR1 is ENHRY and CDR2 is SYGVKD. There are 15 residues in the CDR3. Here the CDR3 DNA reads TGTGCCATCAGTGAGTCTGGGACAGACACAGATACGCAGTATTTT. Protein sequence: CAISESGTDTDTQYF.

This sequence joins TRBV13 and TRBJ2-7; 8 nucleotides align to TRBD2. CDR3 length: 13 residues. CDR1 is PRHDT, CDR2 FYEKMQ, per germline (reference sequence). Germline trimming cut 3 bases from V and 5 bases from J; bases unmatched to any gene: 3. CDR3 residues: CASSFELADEQYF. CDR3 bases: TGTGCCAGCAGCTTTGAACTAGCGGACGAGCAGTACTTC.

The rearrangement links TRBV5-1 to TRBJ2-1; TRBD2 aligns across 11 bases. This CDR3 comprises 16 residues. Germline V CDR1 and CDR2: SGHRS, YFSETQ. Trimming took 4 bases from V and 7 from J; bases not matched to a gene: 10. As DNA, the CDR3 is TGCGCCAGCAGCCCCCGAGGTCTAGCGGGGGGAAATGAGCAGTTCTTC. This codes for CASSPRGLAGGNEQFF.

This chain links TRBV24-1 with TRBJ1-2, with D uncertain. This CDR3 contains 13 residues. V was clipped by 2 bases and J by 5 bases, with 8 bases between them. Germline assignment: CDR1 KGHDR and CDR2 SFDVKD. The CDR3 sequence is CATSDSVLYGYTF. CDR3 sequence (DNA): TGTGCCACCAGTGATTCGGTCCTATATGGCTACACCTTC.

The chain joins TRBV7-2 to TRBJ1-6; no reliable D call. The CDR3 consists of 14 residues. The germline CDR1 and CDR2 sequences are SGHTA and FQGNSA. V lost 2 bases and J 7 bases, leaving 9 bases between the germline ends. This chain's CDR3 is CASSLLGRNSPLHF. The CDR3 DNA reads as TGTGCCAGCAGCTTACTAGGAAGGAATTCACCCCTCCACTTT.

This clone was seen more than once but under ten times. J is TRBJ2-1 and V is TRBV6-2 or TRBV6-3, with TRBD2 identical over 11 bases. Trimming cost V 2 bases and J 4 bases; bases outside gene matches: 4. Germline V CDR1 and CDR2: MNHEY, SVGEGT. This CDR3 is built from 16 residues. The CDR3 spells CASSYAGLAVYNEQFF. CDR3 nucleotide sequence: TGTGCCAGCAGTTACGCGGGACTAGCGGTTTACAATGAGCAGTTCTTC.

This chain connects TRBV3-1 (or the pseudogene TRBV3-2) to TRBJ2-7; the D gene is possibly TRBD1 (6 bases). The CDR3 runs to 12 residues. Germline V gene sequence: CDR1 LGHDT, CDR2 YNNKEL (reference sequence). Trimming shortened V by 0 bases and J by 7 bases, and 7 bases separated the two germline ends. CDR3 coding DNA: TGTGCCAGCAGCCAAGATAGGGGGGAGCAGTACTTC. Protein: CASSQDRGEQYF.

This clone was seen a handful of times. The chain employs TRBV5-8 and TRBJ1-4; tentatively, D is TRBD1 (6 bases). V was clipped by 0 bases and J by 6 bases, with 15 bases between them. CDR1 is SGHTS, CDR2 YDEGEE, per germline. This CDR3 is built from 16 residues. CDR3 loop: CASSLVKSGQYEKLFF. In DNA form, the CDR3 reads TGTGCCAGCAGCTTGGTAAAGTCGGGACAATATGAAAAACTGTTTTTT.

The V gene is TRBV7-9, the J gene TRBJ2-3; 7 bases are a match to TRBD1. The CDR3 length is 16 residues. V trimming: 4 bases; J trimming: 0 bases; junction bases outside the gene matches: 7. CDR1 and CDR2 (germline): SEHNR, FQNEAQ (reference sequence). CDR3 DNA sequence: TGTGCCAGCAGCTCCGGACAGGCTTCTAGCACAGATACGCAGTATTTT. This sequence encodes CASSSGQASSTDTQYF.

This rearrangement joins TRBV5-1 to TRBJ1-2; TRBD1 might be the D (6 bases). There are 14 residues in the CDR3. The ends were cut back, 4 bases at V and 6 bases at J, with 16 bases in the middle. CDR1 is SGHRS, CDR2 YFSETQ, per germline. CDR3 sequence reads: CASSAQGGENGYTF. DNA of the CDR3: TGCGCCAGCAGCGCGCAAGGGGGGGAAAATGGCTACACCTTC.

V is TRBV13 and J is TRBJ1-4; maybe TRBD1 (5 bases). Germline V gives CDR1 PRHDT, CDR2 FYEKMQ (reference sequence). Trimming shortened V by 1 base and J by 7 bases, and 10 bases separated the two germline ends. The CDR3 extends over 14 amino acids. CDR3 protein: CASSLAGHGEKLFF. The CDR3 DNA reads as TGTGCCAGCAGCTTAGCAGGGCACGGTGAAAAACTGTTTTTT.

The J gene is TRBJ2-5, the V gene TRBV2, with 9 bases lining up with TRBD2. CDR3 size: 15 residues. CDR1 is SNHLY and CDR2 is FYNNEI in the germline V gene. J was trimmed by 3 bases and V by 0 bases; bases with no gene match: 2. The CDR3 sequence: CASSEALAGKETQYF. CDR3 coding DNA: TGTGCCAGCAGTGAAGCTCTAGCGGGGAAAGAGACCCAGTACTTC.